The 8 T cell receptor beta chains below were found in one sample sequenced in a study of T cells after yellow fever vaccination. From the 5' RACE reads, TCRdb called clonotypes with MiXCR, one entry per CDR3 protein. The table lists a few hundred thousand distinct CDR3 sequences, less than 20% of them singletons. The sequences come from PBMCs, collected roughly 5 days after the first yellow fever vaccination. The receptor set was obtained from a young man who received the YFV17D yellow fever vaccine.

The gene calls are TRBV6-2 or TRBV6-3 and TRBJ2-5; D is ambiguous. The CDR3 covers 13 residues. The V and J ends lost 8 bases and 1 base respectively, with 11 bases between them. Germline V CDR1 and CDR2: MNHEY, SVGEGT. The CDR3 reads CASGGRVQETQYF. The CDR3 DNA is TGTGCCAGCGGCGGACGGGTCCAAGAGACCCAGTACTTC.

This chain uses TRBV20-1 with TRBJ2-1; TRBD2 matches 7 bases. J was trimmed by 2 bases and V by 0 bases; bases with no gene match: 7. The CDR3 runs 16 residues. In germline, CDR1 is DFQATT, CDR2 SNEGSKA (reference sequence). CDR3 DNA sequence: TGCAGTGCTAGAGATATTGGGGGGGGGGCCTACAATGAGCAGTTCTTC. It encodes CSARDIGGGAYNEQFF.

J is TRBJ2-2 and V is TRBV6-2 or TRBV6-3; D is unresolved. CDR3 length: 14 amino acids. V gave up 2 bases and J gave up 9 bases, with 13 bases separating them. Germline V gene data show CDR1 as MNHEY and CDR2 as SVGEGT. The CDR3, as DNA: TGTGCCAGCAGTTACACGCAAGCGACACGGGAGCTGTTTTTT. Encoded protein: CASSYTQATRELFF.

This sequence joins TRBV7-2 and TRBJ2-3; D may be TRBD2 (5 bases). The CDR3 totals 17 residues. The V end was cut by 5 bases, the J end by 4 bases, with 22 bases between. The V gene's germline CDR1 is SGHTA and CDR2 FQGNSA. The CDR3 here is CASSKGLTSHLPDTQYF. The CDR3 DNA is TGTGCCAGCAGCAAAGGCCTTACTAGTCATCTCCCAGATACGCAGTATTTT.

This clonotype was seen only a few times. V is TRBV29-1 and J is TRBJ2-4; no definite D call. CDR3 length: 13 amino acids. V was cut by 4 bases and J by 5 bases, with 12 bases left in between. The V gene's germline CDR1 is SQVTM and CDR2 ANQGSEA. Written as DNA, the CDR3 is TGCAGCGTTGGTTGGACGCTACAAAACATTCAGTACTTC. Translating gives CSVGWTLQNIQYF.

This clonotype has a handful of counts. The rearrangement uses TRBV9 and TRBJ1-1; 7 bases fit TRBD1. Germline V lookup: CDR1 SGDLS, CDR2 YYNGEE. V trimming: 3 bases; J trimming: 4 bases; junction bases outside the gene matches: 9. CDR3 length: 15 amino acids. In nucleotides, the CDR3 is TGTGCCAGCAGCGGCTATGACAGGGCTGGCACTGAAGCTTTCTTT. It is translated as CASSGYDRAGTEAFF. Drawing the rest from reference TRBV9 and TRBJ1-1, the complete variable domain is DSGVTQTPKHLITATGQRVTLRCSPRSGDLSVYWYQQSLDQGLQFLIQYYNGEERAKGNILERFSAQQFPDLHSELNLSSLELGDSALYFCASSGYDRAGTEAFFGQGTRLTVV.

This clonotype was counted between two and nine times. The chain couples TRBV7-9 to TRBJ2-1, with 12 bases matching TRBD2. Losses at the gene ends were 4 bases for V and 6 bases for J; bases not matched to a gene: 7. Germline V gene data show CDR1 as SEHNR and CDR2 as FQNEAQ (reference sequence). CDR3 length: 16 amino acids. The CDR3: CASSSSQLAGGNEQFF. CDR3 DNA sequence: TGTGCCAGCAGCTCGAGCCAACTAGCGGGGGGCAATGAGCAGTTCTTC.

The chain joins TRBV2 to TRBJ2-2; no reliable D call. V was cut by 6 bases and J by 1 base, with 9 bases left in between. CDR1 and CDR2 (germline): SNHLY, FYNNEI. The CDR3 is made up of 14 amino acids. CDR3 sequence: CASRKLLNTGELFF. In DNA, the CDR3 is TGTGCCAGCAGGAAACTATTGAACACCGGGGAGCTGTTTTTT.